The present entry profiles one TCR beta chain with its context. This record belongs to a study of blood T cell repertoires in COVID-19. Study-wide background: The United States, Italy and Spain provided the acute and convalescent COVID-19 samples. In each case, the material was cDNA or gDNA derived from T cells, B-cell-depleted T cells, or PBMCs.

The CDR3 runs to 14 residues. Clones were read by immunoSEQ multiplex PCR, and TCRdb kept only the in-frame ones, dropping some. Seen here are almost 500,000 clones, 88% observed once, and the top ten hold 6.5% to 8.5%. Participants came from some 23 US areas, aged about 18 to 89 years. Each participant's cohort was designated according to participant-reported clinical history. Sequencing was done on a sample of PBMCs or T cells enriched from blood (not recorded which). This chain connects TRBV21-1 to TRBJ1-5. TRBV21-1 counts as a pseudogene. The TCR originated in a woman aged 55-69 years who had recovered from COVID-19. The CDR3 loop is CASSEGYSNQPQHF. The CDR3 region has the DNA TGTGCCAGCAGCGAGGGATATAGCAATCAGCCCCAGCATTTT.